The T cell receptor (beta chain) described here comes from a study of T cell responses to AZD1222 COVID-19 vaccine. The study's findings and limits: A reported finding is that nearly half of spike-specific TCRs target unmutated variant regions.

Points on this clone: Its antigen is as yet unknown.

Produced via immunoSEQ multiplex PCR; TCRdb's table is partial and in-frame only. The sample contains about 84,000 clones, around 91% of which appear only once. Sequencing used peripheral blood, obtained on day 0 of AZD1222 vaccination. This receptor was identified in an adult in good health.

The CDR3 nucleotides are TGTGCCAGCAGCGGGGACAGGGGACCTAATGAAAAACTGTTTTTT. This codes for CASSGDRGPNEKLFF. The chain has TRBV9 and TRBJ1-4; 10 bases are a match to TRBD1. The V gene end was trimmed by 3 bases and the J gene end by 3 bases; junction bases not matched to a gene: 2. Germline V gives CDR1 SGDLS, CDR2 YYNGEE. The CDR3 runs to 15 residues.